One and the same sample provided the 30 T cell receptor beta chains below, sequenced in a study of identical twins. TCRdb re-analysed the 5' RACE reads in MiXCR, keeping a single row per CDR3 protein. The sample records some 600,000 distinct CDR3 sequences, about 7.6% being singletons. The same sample was also studied in work on yellow fever vaccine responses in identical twins.

Sequenced: PBMCs. These receptors all stem from a woman under 30 in good health.

This clonotype occurred many times. This chain uses TRBV29-1 with TRBJ2-1; 11 bases are shared with TRBD2. CDR1 and CDR2 from the germline V gene are SQVTM and ANQGSEA. Trimming cost V 6 bases and J 4 bases; bases outside gene matches: 8. The CDR3 consists of 15 residues. The CDR3 sequence: CSVVLGTSGYNEQFF. In nucleotides, the CDR3 is TGCAGCGTCGTGTTGGGGACTAGCGGTTACAATGAGCAGTTCTTC.

This clonotype was detected many times. The V call is TRBV11-2, the J call TRBJ2-7; D possibly corresponds to TRBD2 (5 bases). V was shortened by 1 base and J by 0 bases, with 10 bases between the two germline ends. Germline V gene sequence: CDR1 SGHAT, CDR2 FQNNGV. The CDR3 sequence is 15 residues long. CDR3 bases: TGTGCCAGCAGCTTAGGGGGAGCCGTCTCCTACGAGCAGTACGTC. Its protein is CASSLGGAVSYEQYV.

At least ten counts were recorded for this clonotype. This chain links TRBV27 with TRBJ2-3; TRBD2 aligns across 12 bases. Germline values: CDR1 MNHEY, CDR2 SMNVEV (reference sequence). The CDR3 is 16 residues long. J lost 6 bases, V lost 4 bases, and 8 bases had no gene match. CDR3 region: CASSWTSGMLGDTQYF. The CDR3 DNA reads as TGTGCCAGCAGTTGGACTAGCGGGATGTTAGGGGATACGCAGTATTTT.

This clonotype has more than one count but fewer than ten. V is TRBV7-2 and J is TRBJ2-1; 7 bases fit TRBD2. This CDR3 has 17 residues. Trimming removed 0 bases from V and 1 base from J; junction bases left unmatched: 6. Germline CDR1 reads SGHTA; CDR2 reads FQGNSA. The CDR3 loop reads CASSLALAVNSYNEQFF. The CDR3 nucleotides read TGTGCCAGCAGCTTAGCTCTAGCGGTTAATTCCTACAATGAGCAGTTCTTC.

This clonotype was seen at least ten times. This rearrangement joins TRBV20-1 to TRBJ2-3; 8 bases align to TRBD2. Germline CDR1 DFQATT, CDR2 SNEGSKA (reference sequence). V lost 4 bases, J lost 8 bases, and 14 bases stayed unmatched. CDR3 length equals 15 residues. CDR3 sequence reads: CSATVRPAGDGTQYF. The DNA of the CDR3 is TGCAGTGCTACAGTTCGGCCAGCGGGAGATGGTACGCAGTATTTT.

The CDR3 bases are TGCGCCAGCAGCCCAGAGGGGTCAGGGGGCACAGATACGCAGTATTTT. This codes for CASSPEGSGGTDTQYF. The chain employs TRBV4-1 and TRBJ2-3, with TRBD1 as a possible D gene (6 bases). The germline gives CDR1 MGHRA, CDR2 YSYEKL. The CDR3 spans 16 residues. Trimming took off 4 bases at V and 1 base at J, with 15 bases between the two ends.

This clonotype was observed a few times. The chain carries TRBV29-1 and TRBJ1-1; TRBD1 might be the D (6 bases). V was pared by 7 bases and J by 1 base, with 10 bases between. The CDR3 sequence is 12 residues long. Germline V lookup: CDR1 SQVTM, CDR2 ANQGSEA. The DNA for the CDR3 is TGCAGCGGGGGACACTCGAACACTGAAGCTTTCTTT. Residues: CSGGHSNTEAFF.

CDR3 DNA sequence: TGCGCCAGCTCGCAGGACCCCAACGAGCAGTACTTC. Amino acid sequence: CASSQDPNEQYF. The chain has TRBV5-1 and TRBJ2-7; no clear D gene. Trimming took off 7 bases at V and 5 bases at J, with 13 bases between the two ends. Germline CDR1 and CDR2: SGHRS and YFSETQ. This CDR3 is built from 12 residues.

The chain is built from TRBV29-1 and TRBJ2-2; no firm D call. Germline values: CDR1 SQVTM, CDR2 ANQGSEA. V shed 7 bases and J shed 4 bases, with 13 bases lying between them. The CDR3 extends over 13 amino acids. The CDR3: CSAPGRSTGELFF. The CDR3 DNA sequence: TGCAGCGCCCCCGGACGGAGCACCGGGGAGCTGTTTTTT.

This clonotype was detected a few times. This chain uses TRBV24-1 with TRBJ2-3; the match to TRBD2 covers 9 bases. The J segment lost 9 bases and the V segment lost 4 bases, leaving 7 bases of the junction unmatched. The CDR3 runs to 14 residues. CDR1 KGHDR and CDR2 SFDVKD come from the germline V gene. The CDR3 here is CATSDPGLAYTQYF. CDR3 sequence (DNA): TGTGCCACCAGTGACCCGGGACTAGCATACACGCAGTATTTT.

The CDR3 protein is CASSYLTGVNTEAFF. The CDR3 DNA reads as TGTGCCAGCAGCTACTTGACAGGGGTGAACACTGAAGCTTTCTTT. J is TRBJ1-1 and V is TRBV11-2, with 8 bases aligning to TRBD1. With 4 bases clipped from V and 0 bases from J, the junction kept 4 bases outside the gene matches. Germline lookup yields CDR1 SGHAT and CDR2 FQNNGV. The CDR3 runs to 15 residues. The whole variable domain, remainder taken from reference TRBV11-2 and TRBJ1-1, is EAGVAQSPRYKIIEKRQSVAFWCNPISGHATLYWYQQILGQGPKLLIQFQNNGVVDDSQLPKDRFSAERLKGVDSTLKIQPAKLEDSAVYLCASSYLTGVNTEAFFGQGTRLTVV.

This sequence joins TRBV3-1 and TRBJ1-5; 11 bases are shared with TRBD1. CDR1 and CDR2 from the germline V gene are LGHDT and YNNKEL (reference sequence). The length of the CDR3 is 20 residues. V gave up 0 bases and J gave up 1 base; unmatched junction bases: 11. CDR3 bases: TGTGCCAGCAGCCAAGACGTCGGGACAGGGGGTTTATGGAGCAATCAGCCCCAGCATTTT. This codes for CASSQDVGTGGLWSNQPQHF. Complete variable domain (other parts from reference TRBV3-1 and TRBJ1-5): DTAVSQTPKYLVTQMGNDKSIKCEQNLGHDTMYWYKQDSKKFLKIMFSYNNKELIINETVPNRFSPKSPDKAHLNLHINSLELGDSAVYFCASSQDVGTGGLWSNQPQHFGDGTRLSIL.

Turning to this clonotype: Germline and junction disagree at one end, which may indicate a read error. This chain uses TRBV29-1 with TRBJ2-1; 7 bases are a match to TRBD1. Germline CDR1 and CDR2: SQVTM and ANQGSEA. The CDR3 covers 13 residues. The CDR3 spells CSLGGQAYSEQFF. CDR3 in DNA: TGCAGCCTTGGCGGACAGGCTTACAGTGAGCAGTTCTTC.

This clonotype has at least ten counts. This rearrangement joins TRBV12-3 or TRBV12-4 to TRBJ2-2; possibly TRBD2 for D (6 bases). Trimming took off 5 bases at V and 1 base at J, with 11 bases between the two ends. The CDR3 extends over 15 amino acids. The CDR3 spells CASSRLTRNTGELFF. CDR3 nucleotides: TGTGCCAGCAGTCGATTGACTAGGAACACCGGGGAGCTGTTTTTT.

This clonotype appeared many times. The chain recombines TRBV12-3 or TRBV12-4 with TRBJ1-5; the match to TRBD1 covers 7 bases. Trimming took 1 base from V and 3 from J; bases not matched to a gene: 6. This CDR3 has 16 residues. The CDR3 coding sequence is TGTGCCAGCAGTTTAGGACAGGGAAAGATCAATCAGCCCCAGCATTTT. Translated, it gives CASSLGQGKINQPQHF.

This clonotype was seen at least ten times. This sequence joins TRBV5-5 and TRBJ2-5; tentatively, D is TRBD1 (6 bases). V shed 2 bases and J shed 2 bases, with 10 bases lying between them. CDR3 size: 14 residues. Germline lookup yields CDR1 SGHKS and CDR2 YYEKEE (reference sequence). Written as DNA, the CDR3 is TGTGCCAGCAGCTTATCAGGGGTTCAAGAGACCCAGTACTTC. It translates to CASSLSGVQETQYF.

This clonotype has more than one count but fewer than ten. CDR3 sequence reads: CASSLGTGKVGELFF. For the CDR3, the DNA is TGCGCCAGCAGCCTCGGGACAGGGAAGGTCGGGGAGCTGTTTTTT. This chain connects TRBV5-1 to TRBJ2-2; the match to TRBD1 covers 9 bases. Germline V gene lookup returns CDR1 SGHRS and CDR2 YFSETQ. The J segment lost 7 bases and the V segment lost 4 bases, leaving 8 bases of the junction unmatched. This CDR3 contains 15 residues.

There are a few counts of this clonotype. V is TRBV4-1 and J is TRBJ2-1; 15 bases line up with TRBD2. This CDR3 is built from 16 residues. Trimming cost V 3 bases and J 8 bases; bases outside gene matches: 5. In germline, CDR1 is MGHRA, CDR2 YSYEKL. The CDR3 is CASSHEGLAGGHEQFF. CDR3 DNA: TGCGCCAGCAGCCATGAAGGACTAGCGGGGGGGCATGAGCAGTTCTTC.

This clonotype has more than one count but fewer than ten. The chain links TRBV7-8 to TRBJ2-7; D might be TRBD1 (5 bases). CDR1 SGHVS and CDR2 FQNEAQ come from the germline V gene. This CDR3 region has 15 residues. With 3 bases removed from V and 2 bases from J, the gap between germline ends came to 14 bases. The CDR3 nucleotides read TGTGCCAGCAGCTTGGCCACAGGTTCGACCTACGAGCAGTACGTC. Its translation is CASSLATGSTYEQYV.

In its sample, this clonotype was seen many times. V is TRBV24-1 and J is TRBJ2-1; 9 nucleotides agree with TRBD1. This CDR3 is built from 19 residues. The germline CDR1 and CDR2 sequences are KGHDR and SFDVKD. V was clipped by 2 bases and J by 3 bases; unmatched bases: 13. DNA for the CDR3: TGTGCCACCAGTGATTCCCCGGACAGGGGCCATTATTACTACAATGAGCAGTTCTTC. Residues: CATSDSPDRGHYYYNEQFF.

This clonotype was counted only a few times. V usage is TRBV7-6 and J usage is TRBJ2-3; D gene ambiguous. The germline V gene encodes CDR1 SGHVS and CDR2 FNYEAQ. V was pared by 5 bases and J by 4 bases, with 16 bases between. This CDR3 has 15 amino acids. The CDR3 protein is CASSPRAQSADTQYF. In DNA form, the CDR3 reads TGTGCCAGCAGCCCCCGCGCTCAGAGTGCAGATACGCAGTATTTT.

This clonotype showed up just a few times. This sequence joins TRBV7-9 and TRBJ2-7; no clear D gene. This CDR3 is built from 13 residues. CDR1 SEHNR and CDR2 FQNEAQ come from the germline V gene (reference sequence). V was shortened by 1 base and J by 8 bases, with 12 bases between the two germline ends. The CDR3 DNA reads TGTGCCAGCAGCTTAGGGCCCGGGTCCCAGCAGTACTTC. Translation: CASSLGPGSQQYF.

This clonotype was detected only a few times. The genes are TRBV20-1 and TRBJ2-1, with D hard to call. This CDR3 is built from 15 residues. V was cut by 4 bases and J by 0 bases, with 13 bases left in between. The germline CDR1 and CDR2 sequences are DFQATT and SNEGSKA (reference sequence). CDR3 sequence (DNA): TGCAGTGCTATAAGCCCGGCTAGCTCCTACAATGAGCAGTTCTTC. It yields the protein CSAISPASSYNEQFF.

The chain recombines TRBV7-8 with TRBJ1-6; the match to TRBD1 covers 9 bases. This CDR3 comprises 14 residues. The V segment lost 5 bases and the J segment 9 bases; nucleotides outside the gene matches: 5. Germline-derived CDR1 and CDR2 are SGHVS and FQNEAQ. CDR3 loop: CASSAGQGFSPLHF. Written as DNA, the CDR3 is TGTGCCAGCAGCGCAGGACAGGGGTTTTCACCCCTCCACTTT.

This clonotype has just a few counts. The rearrangement uses TRBV7-9 and TRBJ2-7; D uncertain. V was cut by 6 bases and J by 1 base, with 10 bases left in between. The CDR3 runs to 13 residues. CDR1 is SEHNR, CDR2 FQNEAQ, per germline (reference sequence). DNA for the CDR3: TGTGCCAGCAGTGGTGACCCTTCCTACGAGCAGTACTTC. Translating gives CASSGDPSYEQYF.

The chain employs TRBV27 and TRBJ2-3; the D call may be TRBD1 or TRBD2 (5 bases each). The germline V gene has CDR1 MNHEY and CDR2 SMNVEV (reference sequence). CDR3 length: 14 amino acids. Trimming cost V 5 bases and J 2 bases, with 11 bases left between them. This chain's CDR3 is CASSIGATTDTQYF. The CDR3 DNA reads as TGTGCCAGCAGTATCGGGGCGACCACAGATACGCAGTATTTT.

The V call is TRBV9, the J call TRBJ2-7; D call uncertain. The CDR3 has 11 residues. Looked up from germline, CDR1 is SGDLS and CDR2 is YYNGEE. The V and J ends lost 1 base and 4 bases respectively, with 3 bases between them. CDR3 nucleotide sequence: TGTGCCAGCAGCGTAATTTACGAGCAGTACTTC. It translates to CASSVIYEQYF.

The chain recombines TRBV5-1 with TRBJ2-1; D is undetermined. This CDR3 is built from 15 residues. Trimming cost V 1 base and J 8 bases, with 16 bases left between them. Germline assignment: CDR1 SGHRS and CDR2 YFSETQ. The CDR3 is CASSLTPGPPDEQFF. For the CDR3, the DNA is TGCGCCAGCAGCTTGACTCCGGGCCCCCCGGATGAGCAGTTCTTC. Full variable domain (rest looked up from reference TRBV5-1 and TRBJ2-1): KAGVTQTPRYLIKTRGQQVTLSCSPISGHRSVSWYQQTPGQGLQFLFEYFSETQRNKGNFPGRFSGRQFSNSRSEMNVSTLELGDSALYLCASSLTPGPPDEQFFGPGTRLTVL.

The V call is TRBV28, the J call TRBJ2-1; TRBD2 matches at 7 bases. The germline CDR1 and CDR2 sequences are MDHEN and SYDVKM. The CDR3 consists of 16 residues. The trim removed 5 bases at V and 2 bases at J, leaving 9 bases unmatched. CDR3 in DNA: TGTGCCAGCAGTCCCTCTATGGCGGGGGCCTACAATGAGCAGTTCTTC. Its protein is CASSPSMAGAYNEQFF.

This clonotype appeared many times. The chain employs TRBV11-2 and TRBJ1-2, with a weak D call TRBD1 (6 bases). V was trimmed by 1 base and J by 4 bases, leaving 13 bases between them. This CDR3 is built from 15 residues. The V gene's germline CDR1 is SGHAT and CDR2 FQNNGV. The CDR3 bases are TGTGCCAGCAGCTTAGTACGGGACATCGCCTATGGCTACACCTTC. This sequence encodes CASSLVRDIAYGYTF.